This record concerns one T cell receptor beta chain sequence. The antigen remains undetermined. The donors were adults (healthy and HIV-negative) with no recent acute infections or vaccinations. Germline CDR1 SGHAT, CDR2 FQNNGV. This CDR3 region has 14 residues. V lost 3 bases, J lost 5 bases, and 4 bases stayed unmatched. TCRdb's table, derived via immunoSEQ multiplex PCR, lists solely in-frame clones and lacks some. The sample contains about 700,000 clones, roughly 70% of which appear only once. These data come from a study of shared clonotypes between healthy human individuals. Whole-study findings and limits: Tissue TCR repertoires likely differ from these blood-only repertoires. Non-shared clonotypes displayed generation probabilities falling below those of clonotypes present in all four donors. The naive CD4 repertoires of a handful of donors were compared, and approximately 5.3% of clonotypes were shared.

This TCR derives from a woman aged 30 to 39 in good health. This chain links TRBV11-2 with TRBJ2-5, with TRBD1 matching 9 bases. Sequenced: memory CD4+ T cells sorted from blood. The subset denotes: CD45RA-negative fraction. CDR3 in amino acids: CASSFRQGGETQYF. In DNA, the CDR3 is TGTGCCAGCAGCTTTAGACAGGGGGGGGAGACCCAGTACTTC.